This T cell receptor beta chain was sequenced for a study of blood T cell repertoires in COVID-19 (dated by TCRdb to between 2020 and 2021). Turning to the overall study: The collaborator samples originated in the United States, Italy and Spain and spanned the acute and convalescent phases of COVID-19. Nearly every sample came with metadata listing a de-identified subject ID, COVID-19 status, age in years and sex. The material from the prospective study consisted of cDNA or gDNA derived from T cells, B-cell-depleted T cells, or PBMCs. Where available, HLA class I and class II types were taken from metadata supplied by the sample provider and were not determined by assay-based typing. The samples were drawn from the first 160 participants of the ongoing ImmuneRACE study and from 1,200 or so subjects provided by 6 global collaborators. The repertoires were released in a freely available public database meant as a resource for research on the immune response to SARS-CoV-2. Deeply sampled blood TCRbeta repertoires from subjects exposed to, actively infected with, or recovered from COVID-19 were included in the dataset. Overall study outcomes, separate from this receptor: Clinical and demographic metadata were provided uncurated, with the amount varying by source and participant.

The immunoSEQ Assay, a bias-controlled multiplex PCR, was used to amplify TCRbeta CDR3 regions from genomic DNA. In the authors' own workflow: Nucleated cell counts per sample were estimated from amplification of reference gene primers within the assay. Sequence reads were collapsed and filtered to measure the absolute abundance of every unique TCRbeta CDR3 rearrangement. For each sample, productive Simpson clonality was calculated by taking the square root of Simpson's diversity index across productive rearrangements. As stored in TCRdb, this immuneACCESS dataset retains in-frame rearrangements with V and J assigned. A fraction of the clones does not appear; measured against another copy, unresolved V genes explain less than half of the discrepancy, and the remainder lacks a known reason. The DNA gave D and trimming, while V, J and clone size come from that table. A total of approximately 490,000 clones appear in this sample, approximately 90% of them only once. The ten largest clones capture under 0.75% of the sample.

The CDR3 starts with the cysteine, ends with the phenylalanine, and has 13 residues. The CDR3 DNA has 39 bases and is translated from base 1. CDR1 SGHRS and CDR2 YFSETQ were looked up in the germline V gene. Trimming takes 3 bases from V and 5 bases from J, and the germline ends sit 11 bases apart. In the prospective study, participants were roughly 18 to 100 years old, resided in around 25 geographic areas of the United States, and were enrolled through a virtual design. In the prospective study, participants were assigned to cohorts based on the clinical history participants reported in a screening survey and a study questionnaire. ImmuneRACE Cohort 3 recovered participants were defined by two consecutive negative NP/OP PCR tests, healthcare professional clearance, or symptom resolution. In the prospective study, whole blood, serum and a nasopharyngeal or oropharyngeal swab were collected from each participant by mobile phlebotomists. Additional blood draws and questionnaires over an approximately two-month period could optionally be provided by prospective study participants. Before DNA extraction, blood samples from the prospective study were shipped at room temperature or frozen.

About this clone: Its antigen remains undetermined. No qualities accompany the bases; no much larger clone lies one base away.

This receptor was identified in a woman younger than 30 who had recovered from COVID-19. The source material was PBMCs or T cells enriched from blood (not recorded which). The chain employs TRBV5-1 and TRBJ1-1, with the D gene not clear enough to name. The CDR3 protein: CASSWVGETEAFF. The DNA sequence is given as TGCGCCAGCAGCTGGGTGGGAGAAACTGAAGCTTTCTTT. When the CDR3 is completed using the reference TRBV5-1 and TRBJ1-1 genes on either side, the full variable domain is KAGVTQTPRYLIKTRGQQVTLSCSPISGHRSVSWYQQTPGQGLQFLFEYFSETQRNKGNFPGRFSGRQFSNSRSEMNVSTLELGDSALYLCASSWVGETEAFFGQGTRLTVV.